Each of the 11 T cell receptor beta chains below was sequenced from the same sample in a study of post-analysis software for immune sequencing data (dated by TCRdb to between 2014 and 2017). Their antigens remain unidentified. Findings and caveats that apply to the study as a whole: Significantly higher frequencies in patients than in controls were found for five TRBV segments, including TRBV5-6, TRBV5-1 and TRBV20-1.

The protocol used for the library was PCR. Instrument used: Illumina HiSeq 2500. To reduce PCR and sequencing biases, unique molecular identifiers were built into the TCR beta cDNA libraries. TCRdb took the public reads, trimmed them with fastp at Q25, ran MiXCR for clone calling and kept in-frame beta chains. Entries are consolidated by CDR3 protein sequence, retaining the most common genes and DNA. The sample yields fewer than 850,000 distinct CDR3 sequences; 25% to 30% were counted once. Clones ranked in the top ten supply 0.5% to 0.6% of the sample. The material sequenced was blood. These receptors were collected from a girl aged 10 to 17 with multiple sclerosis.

The DNA of the CDR3 is TGCAGCGTTGACCGTGGGCGACAGGGAAATTGGAATGAGCAGTTCTTC. It is translated as CSVDRGRQGNWNEQFF. V gene TRBV29-1 combines with J gene TRBJ2-1, with 7 bases matching TRBD1. This CDR3 contains 16 residues. Trimming took 3 bases from V and 7 from J; bases not matched to a gene: 15. The germline gives CDR1 SQVTM, CDR2 ANQGSEA.

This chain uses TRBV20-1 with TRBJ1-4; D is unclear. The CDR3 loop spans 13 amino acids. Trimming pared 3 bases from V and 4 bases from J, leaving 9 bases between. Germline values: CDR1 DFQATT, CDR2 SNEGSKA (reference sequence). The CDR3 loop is CSASEGFNEKLFF. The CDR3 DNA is TGCAGTGCTAGTGAAGGGTTTAATGAAAAACTGTTTTTT.

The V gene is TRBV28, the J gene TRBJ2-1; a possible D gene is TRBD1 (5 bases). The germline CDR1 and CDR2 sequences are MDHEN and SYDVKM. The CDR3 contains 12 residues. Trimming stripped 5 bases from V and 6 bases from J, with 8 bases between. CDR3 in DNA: TGTGCCAGCAGTGGGGCTGGCAATGAGCAGTTCTTC. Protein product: CASSGAGNEQFF. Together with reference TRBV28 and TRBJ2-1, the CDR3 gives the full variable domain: DVKVTQSSRYLVKRTGEKVFLECVQDMDHENMFWYRQDPGLGLRLIYFSYDVKMKEKGDIPEGYSVSREKKERFSLILESASTNQTSMYLCASSGAGNEQFFGPGTRLTVL.

The CDR3 DNA reads TGTGCCAGCAGCCCGCCTCGTGGGGACAGCAGATTCCAAGAGACCCAGTACTTC. Translated, it gives CASSPPRGDSRFQETQYF. The V and J genes are TRBV7-9 and TRBJ2-5; TRBD1 matches at 7 bases. The V gene's germline CDR1 is SEHNR and CDR2 FQNEAQ (reference sequence). The CDR3 is 18 residues long. V lost 5 bases, J lost 1 base, and 16 bases stayed unmatched.

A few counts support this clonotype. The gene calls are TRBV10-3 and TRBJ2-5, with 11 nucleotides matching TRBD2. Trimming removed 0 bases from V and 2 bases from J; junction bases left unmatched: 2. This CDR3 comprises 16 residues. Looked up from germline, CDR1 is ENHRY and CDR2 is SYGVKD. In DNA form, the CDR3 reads TGTGCCATCAGTGAGTCGGGACTAGCGGTTCAAGAGACCCAGTACTTC. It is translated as CAISESGLAVQETQYF.

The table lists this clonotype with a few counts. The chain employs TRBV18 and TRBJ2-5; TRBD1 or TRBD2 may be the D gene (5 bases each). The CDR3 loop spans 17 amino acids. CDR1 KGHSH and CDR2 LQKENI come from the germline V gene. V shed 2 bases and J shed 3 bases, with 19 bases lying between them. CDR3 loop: CASSPSLPGGGEETQYF. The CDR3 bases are TGTGCCAGCTCACCATCTCTCCCAGGTGGGGGTGAAGAGACCCAGTACTTC.

CDR3 bases: TGCGCCAGCAGCTTGATGGGGTCCGCCACTGAAGCTTTCTTT. Its protein is CASSLMGSATEAFF. The chain combines TRBV5-1 with TRBJ1-1; no definite D call. The germline gives CDR1 SGHRS, CDR2 YFSETQ. V lost 1 base and J 4 bases, leaving 11 bases between the germline ends. The CDR3 has 14 residues.

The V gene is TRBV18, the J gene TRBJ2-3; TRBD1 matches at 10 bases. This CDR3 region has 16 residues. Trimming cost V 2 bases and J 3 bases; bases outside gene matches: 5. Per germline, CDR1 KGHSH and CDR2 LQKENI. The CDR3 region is CASSPDRGRRTDTQYF. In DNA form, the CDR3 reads TGTGCCAGCTCACCAGACAGGGGGCGACGGACAGATACGCAGTATTTT.

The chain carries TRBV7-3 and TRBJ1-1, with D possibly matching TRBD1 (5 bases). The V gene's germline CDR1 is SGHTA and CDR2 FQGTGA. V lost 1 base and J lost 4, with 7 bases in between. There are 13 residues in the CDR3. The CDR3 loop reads CASSLMGGTEAFF. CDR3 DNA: TGTGCCAGCAGCTTAATGGGGGGCACTGAAGCTTTCTTT.

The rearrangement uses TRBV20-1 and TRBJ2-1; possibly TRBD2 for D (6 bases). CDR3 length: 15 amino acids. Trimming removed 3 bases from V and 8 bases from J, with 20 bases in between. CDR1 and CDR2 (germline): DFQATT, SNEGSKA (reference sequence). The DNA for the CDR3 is TGCAGTGCTAGGGGCGGACTACCTCTCGTCGATGAGCAGTTCTTC. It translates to CSARGGLPLVDEQFF.

This CDR3 is CSARPPGGFSTEAFF. The CDR3 DNA sequence: TGCAGTGCTAGGCCCCCCGGGGGTTTTTCCACTGAAGCTTTCTTT. The chain recombines TRBV20-1 with TRBJ1-1, with D maybe TRBD1 (5 bases). V was clipped by 3 bases and J by 4 bases, with 18 bases between them. There are 15 residues in the CDR3. Germline V lookup: CDR1 DFQATT, CDR2 SNEGSKA (reference sequence).